A selection of T cell receptor beta chains follows, all from one sample in a study of T cell repertoires in cytomegalovirus infection. The antigens of these receptors remain unknown. TCRdb independently ran MiXCR on the reads; one entry per CDR3 protein. The sample has about 890,000 distinct CDR3 sequences; roughly 31% are singletons. Specimen: cultured CD8+ T cells from PBMCs, collected from culture after CMV antigen stimulation. The receptors here all came from a human donor in good health (CMV status not recorded). Some clones in this sample may be carry-over from other donors' samples. Both conserved end residues are part of each CDR3.

j_gene: TRBJ2-7
v_gene: TRBV10-2
CDR3aa: CALGGGAGIEQYF

j_gene: TRBJ1-2
v_gene: TRBV28
CDR3aa: CASSSLSLSTTAGGYTF

j_gene: TRBJ2-1
v_gene: TRBV7-3
CDR3aa: CASRLPGKPNEQFF

j_gene: TRBJ2-7
v_gene: TRBV20-1
CDR3aa: CSARDGTSGAYEQYF

j_gene: TRBJ2-2
v_gene: TRBV24-1
CDR3aa: CATSDFGHQNTGELFF

j_gene: TRBJ2-1
v_gene: TRBV27
CDR3aa: CASIPDGAGAYNEQFF

j_gene: TRBJ2-1
v_gene: TRBV7-9
CDR3aa: CASSLVFGGRNEQFF

j_gene: TRBJ1-2
v_gene: TRBV7-2
CDR3aa: CASSLISLEGYTF

j_gene: TRBJ1-5
v_gene: TRBV19
CDR3aa: CASSREGLQPQHF

j_gene: TRBJ2-1
v_gene: TRBV5-5
CDR3aa: CASSFSLAGDVNEQFF

j_gene: TRBJ1-2
v_gene: TRBV4-3
CDR3aa: CASSQSGTDLGNGYTF

j_gene: TRBJ2-7
v_gene: TRBV7-6
CDR3aa: CASSSRVGTGTYEQYF

j_gene: TRBJ2-5
v_gene: TRBV14
CDR3aa: CVSSQVGSPLRKTQYF

j_gene: TRBJ2-3
v_gene: TRBV10-3
CDR3aa: CAISGTSGVPTARTDTQYF

j_gene: TRBJ2-1
v_gene: TRBV6-5
CDR3aa: CASSPSITYNEQFF

j_gene: TRBJ2-2
v_gene: TRBV7-6
CDR3aa: CVRTGGLGTGELFF

j_gene: TRBJ1-4
v_gene: TRBV5-5
CDR3aa: CASSPDYGTPNEKLFF

j_gene: TRBJ1-1
v_gene: TRBV7-3
CDR3aa: CASSSGDRKNTEAFF

j_gene: TRBJ1-5
v_gene: TRBV19
CDR3aa: CASSIPGTAQSQHF

j_gene: TRBJ1-2
v_gene: TRBV7-2
CDR3aa: CASSLAREGDFAF

j_gene: TRBJ2-1
v_gene: TRBV7-9
CDR3aa: CASSGSSGGSSYNEQFF

j_gene: TRBJ2-1
v_gene: TRBV5-4
CDR3aa: CASSLEGLASYNEQFF

j_gene: TRBJ1-5
v_gene: TRBV4-1
CDR3aa: CASSPTRGGWQPQHF

j_gene: TRBJ1-4
v_gene: TRBV5-6
CDR3aa: CASSLALPNNEKLFF

j_gene: TRBJ1-1
v_gene: TRBV4-1
CDR3aa: CASSHIPGPTEAFF

j_gene: TRBJ1-1
v_gene: TRBV7-9
CDR3aa: CASSLVGGFGEAFF

j_gene: TRBJ2-1
v_gene: TRBV24-1
CDR3aa: CATSRDRYNEQFF

j_gene: TRBJ1-2
v_gene: TRBV27
CDR3aa: CASSLSSGANYGYTF

j_gene: TRBJ1-3
v_gene: TRBV27
CDR3aa: CASSQGENSGNTIYF

j_gene: TRBJ1-2
v_gene: TRBV7-2
CDR3aa: CATTGAMWYGYTF

j_gene: TRBJ2-2
v_gene: TRBV27
CDR3aa: CASSLRVTGAGELFF

j_gene: TRBJ2-7
v_gene: TRBV29-1
CDR3aa: CSVEKEDSRYEQYF

j_gene: TRBJ1-5
v_gene: TRBV27
CDR3aa: CASSSLQGAYQPQHF

j_gene: TRBJ1-5
v_gene: TRBV7-9
CDR3aa: CASSSDRDGKQPQHF

j_gene: TRBJ1-5
v_gene: TRBV24-1
CDR3aa: CATSDLTSNQPQHF

j_gene: TRBJ1-1
v_gene: TRBV27
CDR3aa: CASSFLRTAEAFF

j_gene: TRBJ1-2
v_gene: TRBV20-1
CDR3aa: CSARDPGQGDYGYTF

j_gene: TRBJ2-1
v_gene: TRBV27
CDR3aa: CASSKSVYNEQFF

j_gene: TRBJ2-7
v_gene: TRBV10-3
CDR3aa: CAISEPGKGSYEQYF

j_gene: TRBJ2-7
v_gene: TRBV7-2
CDR3aa: CASSQTTVYEQYF

j_gene: TRBJ1-5
v_gene: TRBV19
CDR3aa: CASSRGEQNANQPQHF

j_gene: TRBJ2-5
v_gene: TRBV7-2
CDR3aa: CASSSTGTSGETQYF

j_gene: TRBJ1-1
v_gene: TRBV19
CDR3aa: CASTYGGWTEAFF

j_gene: TRBJ2-7
v_gene: TRBV4-2
CDR3aa: CASSQEAGGGFSYEQYF

j_gene: TRBJ2-3
v_gene: TRBV10-3
CDR3aa: CAISEDWRGVGDTQYF

j_gene: TRBJ2-3
v_gene: TRBV9
CDR3aa: CASSDERGGGDTQYF

j_gene: TRBJ1-5
v_gene: TRBV9
CDR3aa: CASSVAGGGIGDPQHF

j_gene: TRBJ1-1
v_gene: TRBV5-6
CDR3aa: CASSPPGGALMNTEAFF

j_gene: TRBJ2-1
v_gene: TRBV4-1
CDR3aa: CTSSQAGEGNEQFF

j_gene: TRBJ1-6
v_gene: TRBV7-9
CDR3aa: CASSWTGDLLYNSPLHF

j_gene: TRBJ1-1
v_gene: TRBV6-6
CDR3aa: CAGKQGRNTEAFF

j_gene: TRBJ2-7
v_gene: TRBV2
CDR3aa: CAGETRGRIHEQYF

j_gene: TRBJ2-1
v_gene: TRBV6-2/TRBV6-3
CDR3aa: CANSYVRTGSLYNEQFF

j_gene: TRBJ2-1
v_gene: TRBV10-3
CDR3aa: CAILSGDNEQFF